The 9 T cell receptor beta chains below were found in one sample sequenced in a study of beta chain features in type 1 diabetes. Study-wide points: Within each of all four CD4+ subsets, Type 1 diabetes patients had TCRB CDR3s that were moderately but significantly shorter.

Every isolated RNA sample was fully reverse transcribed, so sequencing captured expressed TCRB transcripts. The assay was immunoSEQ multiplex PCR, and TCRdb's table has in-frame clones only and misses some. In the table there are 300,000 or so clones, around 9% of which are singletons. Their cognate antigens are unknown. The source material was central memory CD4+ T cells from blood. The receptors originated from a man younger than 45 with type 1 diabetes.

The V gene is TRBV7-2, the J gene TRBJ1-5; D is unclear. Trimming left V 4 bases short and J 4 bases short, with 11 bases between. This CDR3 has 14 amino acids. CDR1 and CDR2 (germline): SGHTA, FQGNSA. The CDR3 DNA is TGTGCCAGCAGCTCTCCCGACCGGAATCAGCCCCAGCATTTT. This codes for CASSSPDRNQPQHF.

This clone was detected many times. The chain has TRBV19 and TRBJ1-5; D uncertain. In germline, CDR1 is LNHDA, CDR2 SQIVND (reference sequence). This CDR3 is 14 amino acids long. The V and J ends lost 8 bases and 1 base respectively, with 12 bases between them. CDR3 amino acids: CASGLMGSNQPQHF. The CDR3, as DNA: TGTGCCAGTGGGCTGATGGGGAGCAATCAGCCCCAGCATTTT.

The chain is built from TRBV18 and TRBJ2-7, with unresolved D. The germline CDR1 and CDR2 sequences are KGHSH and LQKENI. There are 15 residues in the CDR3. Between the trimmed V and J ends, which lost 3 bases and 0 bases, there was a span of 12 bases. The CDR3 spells CASSPEQISSYEQYF. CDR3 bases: TGTGCCAGCTCACCGGAACAGATCAGCTCCTACGAGCAGTACTTC. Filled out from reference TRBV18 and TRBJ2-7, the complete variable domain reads NAGVMQNPRHLVRRRGQEARLRCSPMKGHSHVYWYRQLPEEGLKFMVYLQKENIIDESGMPKERFSAEFPKEGPSILRIQQVVRGDSAAYFCASSPEQISSYEQYFGPGTRLTVT.

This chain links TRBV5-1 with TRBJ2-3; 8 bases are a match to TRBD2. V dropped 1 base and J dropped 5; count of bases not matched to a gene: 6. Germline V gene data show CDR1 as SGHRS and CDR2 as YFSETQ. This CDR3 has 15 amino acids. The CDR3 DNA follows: TGCGCCAGCAGCTTGCGAGCGGGGGAGCAAGATACGCAGTATTTT. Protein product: CASSLRAGEQDTQYF.

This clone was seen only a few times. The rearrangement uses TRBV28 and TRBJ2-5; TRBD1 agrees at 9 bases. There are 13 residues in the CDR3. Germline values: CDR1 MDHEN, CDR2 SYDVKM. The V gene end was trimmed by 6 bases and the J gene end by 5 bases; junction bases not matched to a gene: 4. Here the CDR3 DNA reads TGTGCCAGCAGCACAGGGGGCGAGGAGACCCAGTACTTC. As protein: CASSTGGEETQYF.

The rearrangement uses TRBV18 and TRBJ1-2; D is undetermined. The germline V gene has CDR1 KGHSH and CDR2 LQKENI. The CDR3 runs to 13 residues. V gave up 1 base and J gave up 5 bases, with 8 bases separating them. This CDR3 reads CASSPRAGYGYTF. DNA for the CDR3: TGTGCCAGCTCACCACGCGCCGGGTATGGCTACACCTTC.

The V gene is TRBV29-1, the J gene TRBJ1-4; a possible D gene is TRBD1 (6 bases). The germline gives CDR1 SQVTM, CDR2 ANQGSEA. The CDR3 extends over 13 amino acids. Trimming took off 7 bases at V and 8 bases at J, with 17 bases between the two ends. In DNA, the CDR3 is TGCAGCGCCAAAACAGGGAGGTCGGAAAAACTGTTTTTT. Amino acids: CSAKTGRSEKLFF.

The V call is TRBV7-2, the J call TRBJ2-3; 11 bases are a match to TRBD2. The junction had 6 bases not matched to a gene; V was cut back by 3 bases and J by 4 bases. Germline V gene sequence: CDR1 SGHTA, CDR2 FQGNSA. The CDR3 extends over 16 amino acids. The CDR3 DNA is TGTGCCAGCAGCTTTTGGGCTAGCGGGGGGCCAGATACGCAGTATTTT. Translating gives CASSFWASGGPDTQYF.

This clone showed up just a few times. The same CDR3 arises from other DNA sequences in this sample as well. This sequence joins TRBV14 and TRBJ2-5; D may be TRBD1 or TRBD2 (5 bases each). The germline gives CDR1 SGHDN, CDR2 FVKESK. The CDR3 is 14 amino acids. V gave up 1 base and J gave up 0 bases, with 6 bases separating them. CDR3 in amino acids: CASSQGGHQETQYF. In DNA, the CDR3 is TGTGCCAGCAGCCAAGGGGGACACCAAGAGACCCAGTACTTC.